Shown below are 15 T cell receptor beta chains from a single sample sequenced in a study of T-cell reconstitution after alpha-beta-depleted transplantation in children. During its preparation, the TCRbeta library received unique molecular identifiers. MiXCR, applied by TCRdb to the PCR reads, yields one record per CDR3 protein. The sample has a few hundred thousand distinct CDR3 sequences, around two fifths seen once. This sample comprised PBMCs, obtained before TCRalphabeta/CD19-depleted stem cell transplant. Receptors originate from a girl aged 2 to 9 with aplastic anemia, due to receive a stem cell transplant.

This clonotype was found many times. The rearrangement uses TRBV20-1 and TRBJ2-2; TRBD2 aligns across 9 bases. V was clipped by 6 bases and J by 5 bases; unmatched bases: 19. The CDR3 loop spans 18 amino acids. The germline gives CDR1 DFQATT, CDR2 SNEGSKA (reference sequence). CDR3 amino acids: CSAHGGSRQSGRTGELFF. As DNA, the CDR3 is TGCAGTGCACACGGTGGGAGCCGACAAAGCGGGAGGACCGGGGAGCTGTTTTTT.

This clonotype came up a few times. The rearrangement joins TRBV20-1 to TRBJ2-1, with TRBD2 identical over 8 bases. The ends lost 5 bases at V and 6 bases at J; junction bases unmatched: 12. This CDR3 comprises 15 residues. Germline V CDR1 and CDR2: DFQATT, SNEGSKA (reference sequence). The CDR3 here is CSASVRAGASNEQFF. In DNA, the CDR3 is TGCAGTGCTTCCGTCCGAGCGGGAGCTAGCAATGAGCAGTTCTTC.

This chain connects TRBV20-1 to TRBJ1-2; D ambiguous. In germline, CDR1 is DFQATT, CDR2 SNEGSKA (reference sequence). This CDR3 contains 14 residues. V shed 2 bases and J shed 1 base, with 11 bases lying between them. Written as DNA, the CDR3 is TGCAGTGCTAGAACAGTCAGCGATAACTATGGCTACACCTTC. Translated: CSARTVSDNYGYTF.

This chain uses TRBV29-1 with TRBJ2-7; TRBD1 matches at 9 bases. Per germline, CDR1 SQVTM and CDR2 ANQGSEA. The CDR3 spans 13 residues. Trimming at V came to 7 bases and at J to 3 bases, leaving 7 bases not matched to a gene. For the CDR3, the DNA is TGCAGCGCCATCCGGGACAGGGACTACGAGCAGTACTTC. Protein: CSAIRDRDYEQYF.

This clonotype was recorded many times. V is TRBV20-1 and J is TRBJ2-1; D not resolved. V lost 4 bases to trimming and J lost 2 bases, with 0 bases between them. The CDR3 covers 10 residues. Germline V gene sequence: CDR1 DFQATT, CDR2 SNEGSKA (reference sequence). The CDR3 sequence is CSATYNEQFF. The CDR3 DNA reads as TGCAGTGCTACCTACAATGAGCAGTTCTTC.

A few counts support this clonotype. The chain recombines TRBV20-1 with TRBJ2-7; unclear D gene. The CDR3 spans 11 residues. The ends were cut back, 2 bases at V and 6 bases at J, with 8 bases in the middle. Germline V gene sequence: CDR1 DFQATT, CDR2 SNEGSKA (reference sequence). CDR3 DNA sequence: TGCAGTGCTAGACAGATCCCCGAGCAGTACTTC. Translated, it gives CSARQIPEQYF.

This clonotype was detected a few times. The V gene is TRBV28, the J gene TRBJ2-7; 8 bases agree with TRBD1. The CDR3 extends over 14 amino acids. The ends lost 3 bases at V and 3 bases at J; junction bases unmatched: 4. Germline CDR1 is MDHEN and CDR2 is SYDVKM. The CDR3 sequence: CASSFRDRIYEQYF. The CDR3 coding sequence is TGTGCCAGCAGTTTTCGGGACAGGATCTACGAGCAGTACTTC.

The genes are TRBV7-2 and TRBJ2-3, with 11 bases identical to TRBD2. The CDR3 spans 17 residues. The junction had 6 bases not matched to a gene; V was cut back by 0 bases and J by 4 bases. Germline V lookup: CDR1 SGHTA, CDR2 FQGNSA. CDR3 sequence: CASSLALAGGVADTQYF. CDR3 DNA sequence: TGTGCCAGCAGCTTAGCGCTAGCGGGGGGTGTGGCAGATACGCAGTATTTT. Combining the CDR3 with reference TRBV7-2 and TRBJ2-3 gives the whole variable domain GAGVSQSPSNKVTEKGKDVELRCDPISGHTALYWYRQSLGQGLEFLIYFQGNSAPDKSGLPSDRFSAERTGGSVSTLTIQRTQQEDSAVYLCASSLALAGGVADTQYFGPGTRLTVL.

This clonotype was observed a few times. The chain links TRBV28 to TRBJ2-4; D could derive from TRBD1 or TRBD2 (5 bases each). There are 17 residues in the CDR3. Trimming took off 5 bases at V and 0 bases at J, with 17 bases between the two ends. Germline loops: CDR1 MDHEN, CDR2 SYDVKM. The DNA for the CDR3 is TGTGCCAGCAGTGCCTCCGGGACGCAGCTAGCCAAAAACATTCAGTACTTC. This sequence encodes CASSASGTQLAKNIQYF.

This clonotype was observed a handful of times. The chain employs TRBV10-3 and TRBJ1-2; 7 bases agree with TRBD1. This CDR3 is 15 amino acids long. With 3 bases clipped from V and 5 bases from J, the junction kept 9 bases outside the gene matches. The V gene's germline CDR1 is ENHRY and CDR2 SYGVKD. The CDR3 sequence: CAISERQGAWYGYTF. The CDR3 nucleotides read TGTGCCATCAGTGAACGACAGGGTGCATGGTATGGCTACACCTTC.

The V gene is TRBV5-4, the J gene TRBJ2-4, with a tentative D call TRBD2 (6 bases). The V gene lost 4 bases and the J gene lost 6 bases, with 20 bases spanning the gap. This CDR3 contains 16 residues. CDR1 and CDR2 (germline): SGHNT, YYREEE (reference sequence). This CDR3 is CASSPTAGLWANIQYF. In DNA, the CDR3 is TGTGCCAGCAGCCCCACGGCCGGACTATGGGCAAACATTCAGTACTTC.

The table lists this clonotype with a few counts. The genes are TRBV29-1 and TRBJ2-5; D perhaps matches TRBD2 (6 bases). Trimming pared 6 bases from V and 2 bases from J, leaving 16 bases between. Germline CDR1 SQVTM, CDR2 ANQGSEA. CDR3 length equals 14 residues. CDR3 DNA sequence: TGCAGCGTCGCCTGGGGTGCGGGGCAAGAGACCCAGTACTTC. It is translated as CSVAWGAGQETQYF.

This clonotype has a count of ten or more. The V call is TRBV3-1, the J call TRBJ2-7; no reliable D call. Germline CDR1 reads LGHDT; CDR2 reads YNNKEL (reference sequence). Trimming removed 0 bases from V and 6 bases from J, with 9 bases in between. This CDR3 spans 13 amino acids. CDR3 DNA sequence: TGTGCCAGCAGCCAAGATCGGGTAGCCGAGCAGTACTTC. It is translated as CASSQDRVAEQYF.

The chain has TRBV15 and TRBJ2-1; no reliable D call. V shed 0 bases and J shed 7 bases, with 13 bases lying between them. CDR3 length: 15 amino acids. Germline lookup yields CDR1 LNHNV and CDR2 YYDKDF (reference sequence). CDR3 bases: TGTGCCACCAGCAGAGATAGGAAGGGCACGAATGAGCAGTTCTTC. Its protein product is CATSRDRKGTNEQFF.

J is TRBJ2-3 and V is TRBV7-6; D remains ambiguous. The length of the CDR3 is 14 residues. Deletions cut 3 bases from V and 4 bases from J, with 11 bases between. The germline V gene encodes CDR1 SGHVS and CDR2 FNYEAQ. DNA for the CDR3: TGTGCCAGCAGCTTCTCGTCTCGGGCAGATACGCAGTATTTT. Translated, it gives CASSFSSRADTQYF.